The entry below gives a single T cell receptor (beta chain) sequence along with its context. This entry is derived from a study of blood T cell repertoires in COVID-19. Study at large: Acute and convalescent COVID-19 samples came from the United States, Italy and Spain.

There are 11 residues in the CDR3. Germline CDR1 reads ENHRY; CDR2 reads SYGVKD. The V gene lost 4 bases and the J gene lost 5 bases, with 6 bases spanning the gap. Assay used: immunoSEQ multiplex PCR; TCRdb lists only in-frame clones, some missing. The sample records 55,000 or so clones, roughly 85% being singletons. Sequencing was done on a sample of peripheral blood. The chain recombines TRBV10-3 with TRBJ2-7, with D unresolved. The source is a human donor in a cohort sampled during active COVID-19. Here the CDR3 reads CAISGLDEQYF. The CDR3, as DNA: TGTGCCATCAGTGGACTGGACGAGCAGTACTTC.